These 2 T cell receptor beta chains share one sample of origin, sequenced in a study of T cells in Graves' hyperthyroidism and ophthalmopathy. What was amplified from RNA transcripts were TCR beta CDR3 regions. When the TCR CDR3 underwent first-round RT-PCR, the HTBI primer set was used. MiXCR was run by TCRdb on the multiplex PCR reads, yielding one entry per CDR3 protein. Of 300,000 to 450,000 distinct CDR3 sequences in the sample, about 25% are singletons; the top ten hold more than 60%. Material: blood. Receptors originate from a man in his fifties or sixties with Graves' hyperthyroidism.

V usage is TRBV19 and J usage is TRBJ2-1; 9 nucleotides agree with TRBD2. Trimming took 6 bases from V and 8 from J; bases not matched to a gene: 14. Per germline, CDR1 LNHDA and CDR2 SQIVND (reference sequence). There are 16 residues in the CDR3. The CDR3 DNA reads TGTGCCAGTAGCTCGGCGGGAGGGCCGAGATCAGATGAGCAGTTCTTC. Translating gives CASSSAGGPRSDEQFF.

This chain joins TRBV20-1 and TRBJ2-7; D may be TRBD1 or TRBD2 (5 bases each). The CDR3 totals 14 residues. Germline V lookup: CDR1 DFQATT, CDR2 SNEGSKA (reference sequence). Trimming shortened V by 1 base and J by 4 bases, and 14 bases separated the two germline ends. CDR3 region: CSARGDANPYEQYF. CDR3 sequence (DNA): TGCAGTGCTAGAGGGGACGCGAATCCGTACGAGCAGTACTTC.